This is a list of T cell receptor beta chains from one sample in a study of T cells after yellow fever vaccination. Each CDR3 protein is one row after TCRdb ran MiXCR on the 5' RACE reads. Found here are some 560,000 distinct CDR3 sequences, approximately 16% of them singletons; the top ten hold roughly a sixth. The input for sequencing was PBMCs, taken about 5 days after the first yellow fever vaccination. These receptors all come from a man between 18 and 35 years old who received the YFV17D yellow fever vaccine. Both conserved end residues are part of each CDR3. Fields, in order: CDR3 length, J gene, clone size, V gene, D gene, CDR3 DNA, CDR3 protein. D genes are given only for firm matches. Clone size is shown for a subset of rows, as once, few, many or a class of expanded clone.

length: 15
J: TRBJ2-2
size: NA
V: TRBV5-1
D: TRBD2
DNA: TGCGCCATCAGCTTACGGCTAGCGGCTACCGGGGAGCTGTTTTTT
CDR3: CAISLRLAATGELFF

length: 14
J: TRBJ2-3
size: few
V: TRBV7-2
D: NA
DNA: TGTGCCAGCAGCTTCCCCGGACTTACAGATACGCAGTATTTT
CDR3: CASSFPGLTDTQYF

length: 16
J: TRBJ2-5
size: NA
V: TRBV5-4
D: NA
DNA: TGTGCCAGCAGCCCCACCTCAGTGGGTGGCGGAGAGACCCAGTACTTC
CDR3: CASSPTSVGGGETQYF

length: 14
J: TRBJ1-2
size: NA
V: TRBV2
D: TRBD1
DNA: TGTGCCAGCAGCCAAAACAGGGGTATGGGCGGCTACACCTTC
CDR3: CASSQNRGMGGYTF

length: 13
J: TRBJ2-7
size: NA
V: TRBV18
D: NA
DNA: TGTGCCAGCTCACCACCCACCTCCTACGAGCAGTACTTC
CDR3: CASSPPTSYEQYF

length: 14
J: TRBJ2-5
size: many
V: TRBV19
D: NA
DNA: TGTGCCAGTAGCCAGGGGCTTTTCCAAGAGACCCAGTACTTC
CDR3: CASSQGLFQETQYF

length: 13
J: TRBJ1-2
size: NA
V: TRBV7-9
D: TRBD1
DNA: TGTGCCAGCAGCCACGACAGGGTCTATGGCTACACCTTC
CDR3: CASSHDRVYGYTF

length: 14
J: TRBJ1-1
size: NA
V: TRBV7-9
D: TRBD1
DNA: TGTGCCAGCAGCTTAGCAGGACAGGGGACTGAAGCTTTCTTT
CDR3: CASSLAGQGTEAFF

length: 13
J: TRBJ2-7
size: NA
V: TRBV7-8
D: NA
DNA: TGTGTCAGCAGCTTAGACAGATTCTACGAGCAGTACTTC
CDR3: CVSSLDRFYEQYF

length: 18
J: TRBJ2-6
size: NA
V: TRBV4-1
D: TRBD1
DNA: TGCGCCAGCAGCCCGAACCTCGGGACAGGGGACGGGGCCAACGTCCTGACTTTC
CDR3: CASSPNLGTGDGANVLTF

length: 17
J: TRBJ2-2
size: NA
V: TRBV7-6
D: TRBD2
DNA: TGTGCCAGCAGCAAACTAGCGGGGGGCTCGAACACCGGGGAGCTGTTTTTT
CDR3: CASSKLAGGSNTGELFF

length: 15
J: TRBJ1-4
size: NA
V: TRBV5-1
D: NA
DNA: TGCGCCAGCAGCACTACCGGACGCGCGAATGAAAAACTGTTTTTT
CDR3: CASSTTGRANEKLFF

length: 18
J: TRBJ2-1
size: few
V: TRBV6-2/TRBV6-3
D: TRBD2
DNA: TGTGCCAGCAGTTACTCGAAGACTAGCGGGGGGTTAAACAATGAGCAGTTCTTC
CDR3: CASSYSKTSGGLNNEQFF

length: 16
J: TRBJ1-6
size: NA
V: TRBV19
D: NA
DNA: TGTGCCAGTAGTATAGATCTGTACGGGGAGAATTCACCCCTCCACTTT
CDR3: CASSIDLYGENSPLHF

length: 14
J: TRBJ1-5
size: NA
V: TRBV12-3/TRBV12-4
D: NA
DNA: TGTGCCAGCACTTTCAGGAGCGGAAATCAGCCCCAGCATTTT
CDR3: CASTFRSGNQPQHF

length: 12
J: TRBJ2-1
size: NA
V: TRBV5-4
D: NA
DNA: TGTGCCAGCAGCTTCAGGGAGAATGAGCAGTTCTTC
CDR3: CASSFRENEQFF

length: 16
J: TRBJ1-5
size: NA
V: TRBV20-1
D: TRBD1
DNA: TGCAGTGCTCGACAGACAGGGAGAAGGAGCAATCAGCCCCAGCATTTT
CDR3: CSARQTGRRSNQPQHF

length: 13
J: TRBJ1-2
size: few
V: TRBV19
D: NA
DNA: TGTGCCAGTACGAGGAGGGATCACTATGGCTACACCTTC
CDR3: CASTRRDHYGYTF

length: 13
J: TRBJ1-1
size: few
V: TRBV12-3/TRBV12-4
D: NA
DNA: TGTGCCAGCAGCTTGACCCCCTTGACTGAAGCTTTCTTT
CDR3: CASSLTPLTEAFF

length: 15
J: TRBJ2-2
size: NA
V: TRBV5-1
D: NA
DNA: TGCGCCAGCAGCCCCGACAGATTGAACACCGGGGAGCTGTTTTTT
CDR3: CASSPDRLNTGELFF

length: 13
J: TRBJ2-3
size: once
V: TRBV20-1
D: TRBD2
DNA: TGCAGTGCTAGCGGGCGGGGGGGAGATACGCAGTATTTT
CDR3: CSASGRGGDTQYF

length: 16
J: TRBJ2-1
size: few
V: TRBV27
D: NA
DNA: TGTGCCAGCAGTCCGGCGACGGACCCTTACATGAATGAGCAGTTCTTC
CDR3: CASSPATDPYMNEQFF

length: 11
J: TRBJ2-1
size: NA
V: TRBV20-1
D: TRBD1
DNA: TGCAGTGCCAAGGACAGGAATGAGCAGTTCTTC
CDR3: CSAKDRNEQFF

length: 15
J: TRBJ2-5
size: many
V: TRBV5-1
D: NA
DNA: TGCGCCAGCAGGTTACCCTCCGGGACCGGGGAGACCCAGTACTTC
CDR3: CASRLPSGTGETQYF

length: 11
J: TRBJ2-1
size: many
V: TRBV20-1
D: NA
DNA: TGCAGTGCTAGAAGGGAGGATGAGCAGTTCTTC
CDR3: CSARREDEQFF

length: 14
J: TRBJ2-7
size: few
V: TRBV9
D: NA
DNA: TGTGCCAGCAGCGTCGCCGGGACAAACTACGAGCAGTACTTC
CDR3: CASSVAGTNYEQYF

length: 14
J: TRBJ2-7
size: few
V: TRBV4-2
D: NA
DNA: TGTGCCAGCAGCCAAGAGGGGTCGGGTTGGGAGCAGTACTTC
CDR3: CASSQEGSGWEQYF

length: 16
J: TRBJ2-3
size: NA
V: TRBV10-1
D: TRBD2
DNA: TGCGCCAGCAGTGGAACCCTGGGGGGGGGCACAGATACGCAGTATTTT
CDR3: CASSGTLGGGTDTQYF

length: 13
J: TRBJ1-2
size: NA
V: TRBV20-1
D: TRBD1
DNA: TGCAGTGCTGGACTAACAGGGGTCTATGGCTACACCTTC
CDR3: CSAGLTGVYGYTF

length: 17
J: TRBJ2-1
size: few
V: TRBV7-9
D: TRBD2
DNA: TGTGCCAGCAGCGTATCCGGGGGGGCCTATTCGAACAATGAGCAGTTCTTC
CDR3: CASSVSGGAYSNNEQFF

length: 14
J: TRBJ1-6
size: few
V: TRBV6-1
D: TRBD1
DNA: TGTGCCAGCAGTAGGGACAGGGTCAATTCACCCCTCCACTTT
CDR3: CASSRDRVNSPLHF

length: 16
J: TRBJ2-3
size: NA
V: TRBV9
D: NA
DNA: TGTGCCAGCAGCTTCCCGGATCTAGGGCGCACAGATACGCAGTATTTT
CDR3: CASSFPDLGRTDTQYF

length: 16
J: TRBJ2-3
size: NA
V: TRBV5-6
D: TRBD2
DNA: TGTGCCAGCAGCCGGGGGGTGCTACGGGACTCAGATACGCAGTATTTT
CDR3: CASSRGVLRDSDTQYF

length: 19
J: TRBJ2-3
size: few
V: TRBV10-2
D: TRBD2
DNA: TGCGCCAGCAGTGAGTCGACGAGACCTAGCGGGGGTCGGACAGATACGCAGTATTTT
CDR3: CASSESTRPSGGRTDTQYF

length: 14
J: TRBJ2-7
size: NA
V: TRBV19
D: TRBD2
DNA: TGTGCCAGTAGTAAGCGGGGGGCACCCTACGAGCAGTACTTC
CDR3: CASSKRGAPYEQYF

length: 15
J: TRBJ2-5
size: NA
V: TRBV3-1
D: NA
DNA: TGTGCCAGCAGCCAAGGCGTCAGAAATCAAGAGACCCAGTACTTC
CDR3: CASSQGVRNQETQYF

length: 15
J: TRBJ1-6
size: NA
V: TRBV7-9
D: TRBD1
DNA: TGTGCCAGCAGCCGGTGGGCAGGGGGCGATTCACCCCTCCACTTT
CDR3: CASSRWAGGDSPLHF

length: 15
J: TRBJ1-4
size: few
V: TRBV4-1
D: TRBD1
DNA: TGCGCCAGCAGCCATCCCAGGACAGGGGATGAAAAACTGTTTTTT
CDR3: CASSHPRTGDEKLFF

length: 17
J: TRBJ2-2
size: few
V: TRBV7-2
D: NA
DNA: TGTGCCAGCAGCCCAGGGCCCGGAAGGCCCAACACCGGGGAGCTGTTTTTT
CDR3: CASSPGPGRPNTGELFF

length: 15
J: TRBJ2-1
size: NA
V: TRBV27
D: TRBD2
DNA: TGTGCCAGCAGTTTATTAGCGGGGCAATACAATGAGCAGTTCTTC
CDR3: CASSLLAGQYNEQFF

length: 21
J: TRBJ2-1
size: NA
V: TRBV6-1
D: TRBD2
DNA: TGTGCCAGCAGTGCAGATCCCGGGGGACTAGCGGGGGGGAGAGCCTACAATGAGCAGTTCTTC
CDR3: CASSADPGGLAGGRAYNEQFF

length: 15
J: TRBJ1-2
size: few
V: TRBV6-1
D: NA
DNA: TGTGCCAGCAGTCCAGGGGAGGGAAGTTCGAATGGCTACACCTTC
CDR3: CASSPGEGSSNGYTF

length: 15
J: TRBJ1-5
size: NA
V: TRBV4-1
D: NA
DNA: TGCGCCAGCAAGGAAGGGCGCCTTGGGAATCAGCCCCAGCATTTT
CDR3: CASKEGRLGNQPQHF

length: 22
J: TRBJ2-6
size: NA
V: TRBV6-2/TRBV6-3
D: TRBD1
DNA: TGTGCCAGCAGATCAGTCGCAGGGGGCGATACCTCTGTCTCGGGAGGGGCCAACGTCCTGACTTTC
CDR3: CASRSVAGGDTSVSGGANVLTF

length: 14
J: TRBJ1-2
size: NA
V: TRBV20-1
D: NA
DNA: TGCAGTGCTTATCTAGCGGAAAACAGCTATGGCTACACCTTC
CDR3: CSAYLAENSYGYTF

length: 15
J: TRBJ2-3
size: NA
V: TRBV18
D: NA
DNA: TGTGCCAGCTCACCACGCATCGGAAACACAGATACGCAGTATTTT
CDR3: CASSPRIGNTDTQYF

length: 14
J: TRBJ1-5
size: NA
V: TRBV18
D: NA
DNA: TGTGCCAGCTCACCGGGCGGCTTCAATCAGCCCCAGCATTTT
CDR3: CASSPGGFNQPQHF

length: 15
J: TRBJ1-6
size: NA
V: TRBV12-3/TRBV12-4
D: NA
DNA: TGTGCCAGCAGTTTCGGCAGGGGATATAATTCACCCCTCCACTTT
CDR3: CASSFGRGYNSPLHF

length: 18
J: TRBJ2-4
size: NA
V: TRBV7-8
D: TRBD2
DNA: TGTGCCAGCAGCCCCAGCTTAGCGGGGGGGGTAGCCAAAAACATTCAGTACTTC
CDR3: CASSPSLAGGVAKNIQYF